These T cell receptor beta chains were read from a single sample in a study of cytomegalovirus exposure and HLA in healthy donors. Here immunoSEQ multiplex PCR was the method, and the copy in TCRdb shows in-frame clones only, minus some. Its table records 60,000 to 90,000 clones. Sequenced input: PBMCs. The receptors shown here come from a middle-aged woman in good health and CMV-seropositive. CDR3s include the opening cysteine and the closing phenylalanine or tryptophan. The order of the fields is V gene, J gene, D gene, CDR3 DNA, CDR3 protein. D genes are given only for firm matches.

TRBV9	TRBJ2-3	TRBD1	TGTGCCAGCAGCGTAGACGTGGGACAGGGGCCAGATACGCAGTATTTT	CASSVDVGQGPDTQYF
TRBV19	TRBJ2-2	.	TGTGCCAGTAGTATAGGTCCGGGGACCGGGGAGCTGTTTTTT	CASSIGPGTGELFF
TRBV6-1	TRBJ2-3	TRBD2	TGTGCCAGCACTAGCGGGGGGGCCACAGATACGCAGTATTTT	CASTSGGATDTQYF
TRBV18	TRBJ1-5	TRBD1	TGTGCCAGCTCCCACTCGGGACAGGGAGTCGGTCAGCCCCAGCATTTT	CASSHSGQGVGQPQHF
TRBV5-4	TRBJ2-7	.	TGTGCCAGCAGCCCGCCTCGAGGGAGGCCCGACGAGCAGTACTTC	CASSPPRGRPDEQYF
TRBV5-1	TRBJ1-3	.	TGCGCCAGCAGCTTTACAGGGCCTGGAAACACCATATATTTT	CASSFTGPGNTIYF
TRBV10-2	TRBJ2-4	.	TGCGCCAGCAGTGAGATGGGGGGGCGAGCCAAAAACATTCAGTACTTC	CASSEMGGRAKNIQYF
TRBV4-3	TRBJ2-1	.	TGCGCCAGCAGCCAAGATCGGGGAGACTCCTACAATGAGCAGTTCTTC	CASSQDRGDSYNEQFF
TRBV6-5	TRBJ2-2	.	TGTGCCAGCAGTTCGTGGCAAAGGAACACCGGGGAGCTGTTTTTT	CASSSWQRNTGELFF
TRBV30	TRBJ2-5	.	TGTGCCTGGAGCGGAGACGCACAAGAGACCCAGTACTTC	CAWSGDAQETQYF
TRBV7-2	TRBJ2-2	.	TGTGCCAGCAGCGGGGGACAGAACACCGGGGAGCTGTTTTTT	CASSGGQNTGELFF
TRBV11-1	TRBJ2-1	TRBD2	TGTGCCAGCAGCTCCGGATATAGCGGGAACGGCAATGAGCAGTTCTTC	CASSSGYSGNGNEQFF
TRBV6-1	TRBJ1-1	.	TGTGCCAGCCCAGGGGACACTGAAGCTTTCTTT	CASPGDTEAFF
TRBV5-1	TRBJ1-3	TRBD1	TGCGCCAGCAGCTGGGGACAGGCCGGCTCTGGAAACACCATATATTTT	CASSWGQAGSGNTIYF
TRBV28	TRBJ2-1	TRBD1	TGTGCCAGCAGTTACGGACAGGGTGGCTCCTACAATGAGCAGTTCTTC	CASSYGQGGSYNEQFF
TRBV5-1	TRBJ2-6	TRBD1	TGCGCCAGCAGCATCGCGGCCGGGACAGGGGGCCCCTCTGGGGCCAACGTCCTGACTTTC	CASSIAAGTGGPSGANVLTF
TRBV5-1	TRBJ2-7	.	TGCGCCAGCAGCTTAGGTCCGGGACTAGGGGGCCACGAGCAGTACTTC	CASSLGPGLGGHEQYF
TRBV5-4	TRBJ1-6	.	TGTGCCAGCAGCTTAACAGTTTATAATTCACCCCTCCACTTT	CASSLTVYNSPLHF
TRBV5-1	TRBJ1-5	.	TGCGCCAGCAGTCAGGATAGCAATCAGCCCCAGCATTTT	CASSQDSNQPQHF
TRBV28	TRBJ2-7	TRBD1	TGTGCCAGCAGTTTAGGCGGACAGGCGCCATACGAGCAGTACTTC	CASSLGGQAPYEQYF
TRBV6-1	TRBJ2-7	.	TGTGCCAGCAGTGAGCCCGGTCTCGAGCAGTACTTC	CASSEPGLEQYF
TRBV5-1	TRBJ1-1	.	TGCGCCAGCAGCTTGAGTACAGTGAACACTGAAGCTTTCTTT	CASSLSTVNTEAFF
TRBV10-3	TRBJ1-1	.	TGTGCCATCAGGGGCACCCCGCCATCCGAAGCTTTCTTT	CAIRGTPPSEAFF
TRBV6-6	TRBJ1-4	.	TGTGCCAGCAGTTCCTCCGGGACGGGGGGGTATGAAAAACTGTTTTTT	CASSSSGTGGYEKLFF
TRBV19	TRBJ1-2	TRBD1	TGTGCCAGTAGTACAGGACAGGGGGACTATGGCTACACCTTC	CASSTGQGDYGYTF
TRBV15	TRBJ1-2	TRBD1	TGTGCCACCAGCAGGGGACAGAACTATGGCTACACCTTC	CATSRGQNYGYTF
TRBV7-6	TRBJ2-1	TRBD2	TGTGCCAGCAGCCTTACTATAGCGGGAGGGCCACGGGGCAATGAGCAGTTCTTC	CASSLTIAGGPRGNEQFF
TRBV7-3	TRBJ1-6	.	TGTGCCAGCAGCTTAACAGGGGCTCTAAATTCACCCCTCCACTTT	CASSLTGALNSPLHF
TRBV19	TRBJ1-5	TRBD1	TGTGCCAGTAGTATAGCGGACAGGGGGGATCAGCCCCAGCATTTT	CASSIADRGDQPQHF
TRBV14	TRBJ1-1	.	TGTGCCAGCAGCCAAGAGGTCGGACTGCAAGCTTTCTTT	CASSQEVGLQAFF
TRBV28	TRBJ1-2	.	TGTGCCAGCAGCTCGGGGGGAAGATATGGCTACACCTTC	CASSSGGRYGYTF
TRBV6-5	TRBJ1-2	TRBD1	TGTGCCAGCAGTTGGCAGGGGGCGTTCGGCTACACCTTC	CASSWQGAFGYTF
TRBV18	TRBJ2-3	TRBD2	TGTGCCAGCTCACCACTAGGGACTAGCGGGAGCCCAGATACGCAGTATTTT	CASSPLGTSGSPDTQYF
TRBV10-3	TRBJ2-3	.	TGTGCCATCAGTGCTTTAGCTGGCGGCACTAGCACAGATACGCAGTATTTT	CAISALAGGTSTDTQYF
TRBV9	TRBJ2-1	.	TGTGCCAGCAGCGTGGAGGGGGGGGCTAGCTCCTACAATGAGCAGTTCTTC	CASSVEGGASSYNEQFF
TRBV4-1	TRBJ1-1	TRBD1	TGCGCCAGCAGCCAAGGGACAGGGATTTCCGCTGAAGCTTTCTTT	CASSQGTGISAEAFF
TRBV11-2	TRBJ2-1	.	TGTGCCAGCAGCCACGACAGGTTGGAGCAGTTCTTC	CASSHDRLEQFF
TRBV28	TRBJ2-7	TRBD2	TGTGCCAGCAGTTTAGGGGGGGTGAACGAGCAGTACTTC	CASSLGGVNEQYF
TRBV6-4	TRBJ1-4	TRBD1	TGTGCCAGCAGGGCGGACAGGGAAGAAGAAAAACTGTTTTTT	CASRADREEEKLFF
TRBV7-8	TRBJ1-3	.	TGTGCCAGCAGCTTAGGGTCGGGATACGTCTCTGGAAACACCATATATTTT	CASSLGSGYVSGNTIYF
TRBV7-6	TRBJ2-7	.	TGTGCCAGCAGCTTAGCGGCGGAATTCTCCTACGAGCAGTACTTC	CASSLAAEFSYEQYF
TRBV18	TRBJ2-2	.	TGTGCCAGCAGACCTGGCGGCGGCTTTAACACCGGGGAGCTGTTTTTT	CASRPGGGFNTGELFF
TRBV7-3	TRBJ2-1	.	TGTGCCAGCAGCCCGACAGTTTACAATGAGCAGTTCTTC	CASSPTVYNEQFF
TRBV7-2	TRBJ2-3	.	TGTGCCAGCAGCTCGGACGGACTGGGTCTTACGCAGTATTTT	CASSSDGLGLTQYF
TRBV19	TRBJ2-7	.	TGTGCCAGTAGTTTTCAGCAGGACAGCTACGAGCAGTACTTC	CASSFQQDSYEQYF
TRBV2	TRBJ1-1	TRBD1	TGTGCCAGCAGGGGACAGGGGAACACTGAAGCTTTCTTT	CASRGQGNTEAFF
TRBV11-3	TRBJ2-3	TRBD2	TGTGCCAGCAGCCAAGGACTAGCGGGGGCTTTGATGGATACGCAGTATTTT	CASSQGLAGALMDTQYF
TRBV7-3	TRBJ2-7	TRBD1	TGTGCCAGCAGCCTACAGGGGCAGAGCTCCTACGAGCAGTACTTC	CASSLQGQSSYEQYF
TRBV19	TRBJ2-2	.	TGTGCCTCGGAGGGCCTGGGGACCGGGGAGCTGTTTTTT	CASEGLGTGELFF
TRBV10-3	TRBJ2-7	.	TGTGCCATCAGGAGGGCAGGGGGGTACGAGCAGTACTTC	CAIRRAGGYEQYF
TRBV27	TRBJ1-5	TRBD1	TGTGCCAGCAGTTCCCTCCCGACAGGGGATCAGCCCCAGCATTTT	CASSSLPTGDQPQHF
TRBV9	TRBJ2-2	.	TGTGCCAGCAGCCCCCACGGGACTCTTAACACCGGGGAGCTGTTTTTT	CASSPHGTLNTGELFF
TRBV19	TRBJ2-3	.	TGTGCCAGTAGTATTTGGCTAGCCGGTAGCACAGATACGCAGTATTTT	CASSIWLAGSTDTQYF